This T cell receptor (beta chain) originates from a study of technical replicates of blood from several donors (dated by TCRdb to 2015 to 2018). Library construction relied on the immunoSEQ multiplex PCR assay. As stored in TCRdb, this immuneACCESS dataset retains in-frame rearrangements with V and J assigned. A fraction of the clones does not appear; measured against another copy, unresolved V genes explain less than half of the discrepancy, and the remainder lacks a known reason. This sample is represented by 45,000 to 60,000 clones; around 92% of them were singletons. About 4.3% of the sample goes to the ten largest clones. As for this clone: Its antigen is unknown. Nothing much larger sits one base from this clone, and base qualities are not available.

A distance of 13 bases separates the germline ends of V and J, which lose 5 bases and 0 bases respectively. The CDR3 contains 16 residues, cysteine and phenylalanine counted. This entry keeps only the CDR3 DNA: 48 bases, framed from base 1. Looking up the germline V gene yields CDR1 MGHDK and CDR2 SYGVNS. The source of this sequence is a human donor in good health. Some clones in this sample may be carry-over from other donors' samples. Sequences were obtained from PBMCs. The sequence links TRBV25-1 to TRBJ1-4; a tentative D call is TRBD1 (5 bases match). The DNA sequence reads TGTGCCAGCAGTCCCCAGACAGTTTCAACTAATGAAAAACTGTTTTTT. This sequence encodes CASSPQTVSTNEKLFF. The reference TRBV25-1 and TRBJ1-4 proteins fill in what lies around the CDR3, so the full variable domain reads EADIYQTPRYLVIGTGKKITLECSQTMGHDKMYWYQQDPGMELHLIHYSYGVNSTEKGDLSSESTVSRIRTEHFPLTLESARPSHTSQYLCASSPQTVSTNEKLFFGSGTQLSVL.